This T cell receptor beta chain came from a study of T cell changes during pregnancy in multiple sclerosis. Measured with immunoSEQ multiplex PCR; TCRdb has only the in-frame clones, and not every one. The repertoire holds fewer than 20,000 clones, with about nine tenths as singletons. The CDR3 sequence is 13 residues long. Germline CDR1 and CDR2: SQVTM and ANQGSEA. V lost 4 bases and J 6 bases, leaving 14 bases between the germline ends. The V and J genes are TRBV29-1 and TRBJ2-3; D possibly corresponds to TRBD1 (6 bases). This clonotype originated in a female donor in good health, enrolled as a control in a pregnancy study. The source was CD8+ T cells from peripheral blood mononuclear cells, collected in the third trimester of pregnancy. The CDR3 coding sequence is TGCAGCGTTGGGTGGCCGAGGGGGGATACGCAGTATTTT. Protein: CSVGWPRGDTQYF.